Each of the 22 T cell receptor beta chains below was sequenced from the same sample in a study of memory CD4+ T cells and cytomegalovirus serostatus. Data came from immunoSEQ multiplex PCR; TCRdb stores just in-frame clones and leaves some out. The table records around 40,000 clones, roughly four fifths of them present only once. The sort gate was single viable CD3+CD4+CD8-CD45RO+ cells for memory CD4+ T cells. The sample taken for sequencing was memory CD4+ T cells from blood. All receptors come from an adult in good health and CMV-seronegative.

The chain uses TRBV29-1 and TRBJ1-1, with D possibly being TRBD1 (5 bases). Trimming took off 0 bases at V and 9 bases at J, with 20 bases between the two ends. CDR3 size: 15 residues. Germline V gene sequence: CDR1 SQVTM, CDR2 ANQGSEA. CDR3 protein: CSVEDMTQIGGKAFF. In DNA, the CDR3 is TGCAGCGTTGAAGATATGACCCAGATCGGGGGAAAAGCTTTCTTT.

The chain is built from TRBV11-2 and TRBJ2-4, with 8 nucleotides matching TRBD1. Germline-derived CDR1 and CDR2 are SGHAT and FQNNGV. V shed 0 bases and J 2 bases; nucleotides not matched to a gene: 12. The CDR3 runs 19 residues. CDR3 nucleotides: TGTGCCAGCAGCTTAGATCAAATAAGACAGGGGACTTCCAAAAACATTCAGTACTTC. It specifies CASSLDQIRQGTSKNIQYF.

The chain is built from TRBV4-1 and TRBJ1-6; 7 bases are shared with TRBD1. The V gene end was trimmed by 5 bases and the J gene end by 5 bases; junction bases not matched to a gene: 3. This CDR3 contains 14 residues. Germline CDR1 is MGHRA and CDR2 is YSYEKL. CDR3 bases: TGCGCCAGCAGCGGGGGACAGAATAATTCACCCCTCCACTTT. Protein sequence: CASSGGQNNSPLHF.

The chain combines TRBV7-8 with TRBJ1-5; tentatively, D is TRBD1 (5 bases). Trimming shortened V by 6 bases and J by 5 bases, and 17 bases separated the two germline ends. Germline CDR1 reads SGHVS; CDR2 reads FQNEAQ. This CDR3 is built from 15 residues. The DNA of the CDR3 is TGTGCCAGCAGTCCGAGTGGGACCCCCGATCAGCCCCAGCATTTT. Amino acids: CASSPSGTPDQPQHF.

DNA for the CDR3: TGTGCCAGCAGTCCATCACAGGGTCACTACACCTTC. It encodes CASSPSQGHYTF. The gene calls are TRBV6-5 and TRBJ1-2, with a possible D match to TRBD1 (6 bases). This CDR3 is 12 amino acids long. The V end lost 5 bases, the J end lost 10 bases, and 14 bases lay between the germline ends. Germline lookup yields CDR1 MNHEY and CDR2 SVGAGI.

V usage is TRBV27 and J usage is TRBJ1-1; D call uncertain. Germline V gives CDR1 MNHEY, CDR2 SMNVEV (reference sequence). The V and J ends lost 4 bases and 2 bases respectively, with 14 bases between them. The CDR3 consists of 15 residues. The CDR3 coding sequence is TGTGCCAGCAGTTCCTTCCCGCCCGATAACACTGAAGCTTTCTTT. Encoded protein: CASSSFPPDNTEAFF.

This clone was recorded once. The genes are TRBV5-6 and TRBJ1-2, with D uncertain. The CDR3 loop spans 13 amino acids. Trimming left V 1 base short and J 5 bases short, with 9 bases between. From germline, CDR1 is SGHDT and CDR2 YYEEEE. CDR3 coding DNA: TGTGCCAGCAGCTTGACAGCGCCGTATGGCTACACCTTC. Protein sequence: CASSLTAPYGYTF.

The chain joins TRBV7-2 to TRBJ2-2; D may be TRBD1 (5 bases). Trimming pared 2 bases from V and 0 bases from J, leaving 7 bases between. The CDR3 has 15 amino acids. Germline CDR1 reads SGHTA; CDR2 reads FQGNSA. CDR3 DNA: TGTGCCAGCAGCTTACAGGGCGCGAACACCGGGGAGCTGTTTTTT. Translated, it gives CASSLQGANTGELFF.

The CDR3 sequence: CASSRTGGTEAFF. As DNA, the CDR3 is TGTGCCAGTAGCAGGACAGGGGGCACTGAAGCTTTCTTT. J is TRBJ1-1 and V is TRBV19; 10 positions agree with TRBD1. The CDR3 extends over 13 amino acids. V lost 6 bases to trimming and J lost 4 bases; unmatched junction nucleotides: 2. CDR1 is LNHDA and CDR2 is SQIVND in the germline V gene (reference sequence).

This chain joins TRBV11-2 and TRBJ2-7, with 11 positions matching TRBD1. The junction had 5 bases not matched to a gene; V was cut back by 6 bases and J by 1 base. The CDR3 covers 15 residues. The germline gives CDR1 SGHAT, CDR2 FQNNGV. The CDR3 nucleotides are TGTGCCAGCAGACCGGACAGGGGGCAATCCTACGAGCAGTACTTC. It encodes CASRPDRGQSYEQYF. Looking up the rest from reference TRBV11-2 and TRBJ2-7 gives the full variable domain: EAGVAQSPRYKIIEKRQSVAFWCNPISGHATLYWYQQILGQGPKLLIQFQNNGVVDDSQLPKDRFSAERLKGVDSTLKIQPAKLEDSAVYLCASRPDRGQSYEQYFGPGTRLTVT.

The CDR3 loop reads CASSELQGEDTQYF. The CDR3 DNA is TGTGCCAGCAGTGAACTACAGGGGGAAGATACGCAGTATTTT. V gene TRBV25-1 combines with J gene TRBJ2-3; the match to TRBD1 covers 8 bases. J gave up 5 bases and V 2 bases, and 3 bases lay outside the gene matches. Per germline, CDR1 MGHDK and CDR2 SYGVNS. The CDR3 covers 14 residues. The full variable domain, with the rest looked up from reference TRBV25-1 and TRBJ2-3, is EADIYQTPRYLVIGTGKKITLECSQTMGHDKMYWYQQDPGMELHLIHYSYGVNSTEKGDLSSESTVSRIRTEHFPLTLESARPSHTSQYLCASSELQGEDTQYFGPGTRLTVL.

The V gene is TRBV5-6, the J gene TRBJ1-3; no firm D call. CDR3 length: 14 residues. With 1 base removed from V and 0 bases from J, the gap between germline ends came to 5 bases. The germline V gene encodes CDR1 SGHDT and CDR2 YYEEEE. Here the CDR3 DNA reads TGTGCCAGCAGCTTGTTGAGCTCTGGAAACACCATATATTTT. Translated: CASSLLSSGNTIYF.

The rearrangement uses TRBV5-6 and TRBJ2-1; 12 nucleotides align to TRBD2. CDR1 is SGHDT, CDR2 YYEEEE, per germline. The V segment lost 0 bases and the J segment 0 bases; nucleotides outside the gene matches: 4. This CDR3 is 18 amino acids long. The CDR3 here is CASSLDTSGGFSYNEQFF. The CDR3 DNA reads TGTGCCAGCAGCTTGGATACTAGCGGGGGGTTCTCCTACAATGAGCAGTTCTTC.

This chain connects TRBV19 to TRBJ2-5; D gene ambiguous. CDR1 and CDR2 from the germline V gene are LNHDA and SQIVND (reference sequence). Between the trimmed V and J ends, which lost 3 bases and 4 bases, there was a span of 9 bases. The CDR3 has 13 residues. The CDR3 DNA follows: TGTGCCAGTAGTATGTGGGTGGGAGAGACCCAGTACTTC. Protein: CASSMWVGETQYF. The full variable domain, with the rest looked up from reference TRBV19 and TRBJ2-5, is DGGITQSPKYLFRKEGQNVTLSCEQNLNHDAMYWYRQDPGQGLRLIYYSQIVNDFQKGDIAEGYSVSREKKESFPLTVTSAQKNPTAFYLCASSMWVGETQYFGPGTRLLVL.

The chain couples TRBV5-1 to TRBJ2-5; TRBD1 agrees at 7 bases. The germline V gene has CDR1 SGHRS and CDR2 YFSETQ. The CDR3 extends over 14 amino acids. After removal of 2 bases from V and 1 base from J, the junction contained 2 bases not matched to a gene. The CDR3, as DNA: TGCGCCAGCAGCTTTTACAGGGGCCAAGAGACCCAGTACTTC. It is translated as CASSFYRGQETQYF.

The chain is built from TRBV30 and TRBJ1-2; D may be TRBD1 (5 bases). Germline CDR1 reads GTSNPN; CDR2 reads SVGIG (reference sequence). Trimming took off 3 bases at V and 6 bases at J, with 14 bases between the two ends. This CDR3 contains 13 residues. The CDR3 DNA reads as TGTGCCTGGAGCTATACCGGGGGGAATGGCTACACCTTC. It is translated as CAWSYTGGNGYTF.

The CDR3 coding sequence is TGTGCCAGCAGCTTACGTAGCTTAGAGACCCAGTACTTC. Translated: CASSLRSLETQYF. V gene TRBV7-6 combines with J gene TRBJ2-5; D gene ambiguous. Between the trimmed V and J ends, which lost 2 bases and 4 bases, there was a span of 8 bases. Germline lookup yields CDR1 SGHVS and CDR2 FNYEAQ. The CDR3 is 13 residues long.

The chain links TRBV27 to TRBJ1-2; TRBD1 aligns across 8 bases. From germline, CDR1 is MNHEY and CDR2 SMNVEV (reference sequence). The CDR3 spans 17 residues. Germline trimming cut 6 bases from V and 2 bases from J; bases unmatched to any gene: 14. CDR3: CASSIYPVRTGNYGYTF. The CDR3 DNA is TGTGCCAGCAGCATATACCCAGTTCGGACAGGGAACTATGGCTACACCTTC.

CDR3 region: CASSPTPNTGELFF. Here the CDR3 DNA reads TGTGCCAGCTCACCAACCCCGAACACCGGGGAGCTGTTTTTT. The chain couples TRBV18 to TRBJ2-2; unclear D gene. V lost 2 bases and J 0 bases, leaving 4 bases between the germline ends. CDR1 is KGHSH, CDR2 LQKENI, per germline. This CDR3 is built from 14 residues.

V is TRBV6-5 and J is TRBJ2-7; TRBD1 or TRBD2 may be the D gene (5 bases each). Trimming took off 4 bases at V and 0 bases at J, with 10 bases between the two ends. This CDR3 comprises 14 residues. Germline CDR1 and CDR2: MNHEY and SVGAGI. CDR3 DNA sequence: TGTGCCAGCAGTTGGGACGGGCCCTCCTACGAGCAGTACTTC. It specifies CASSWDGPSYEQYF.

The chain is built from TRBV27 and TRBJ1-6, with D possibly being TRBD1 (6 bases). The CDR3 consists of 16 residues. Trimming removed 4 bases from V and 0 bases from J, with 10 bases in between. Germline loops: CDR1 MNHEY, CDR2 SMNVEV (reference sequence). CDR3: CASSSPQGSYNSPLHF. The CDR3 DNA reads as TGTGCCAGCAGTTCTCCACAGGGCTCCTATAATTCACCCCTCCACTTT.

The chain uses TRBV7-9 and TRBJ2-3; 14 bases fit TRBD2. V trimming: 4 bases; J trimming: 5 bases; junction bases outside the gene matches: 8. The germline gives CDR1 SEHNR, CDR2 FQNEAQ (reference sequence). The CDR3 covers 17 residues. The CDR3 sequence: CASSSGTSGGRGDTQYF. The CDR3 nucleotides are TGTGCCAGCAGCTCCGGGACTAGCGGGGGCAGGGGAGATACGCAGTATTTT.